The rows below give T cell receptor beta chains drawn from one sample of a study of blood T cell repertoires in COVID-19. Profiled with immunoSEQ multiplex PCR; TCRdb holds only in-frame clones, not every one. There are 380,000 or so clones in the sample; less than 90% occur only once, and roughly 7.1% lies in the top ten. The sample comprised peripheral blood. The origin of the receptors is a woman in her fifties or sixties with COVID-19, enrolled during active disease. CDR3s include the opening cysteine and the closing phenylalanine or tryptophan. D genes are given only for firm matches. Part of the rows lack a size; the others show once, few, many or a class for expanded clones.

TRBV2	-	-	TRBJ2-7	TGTGCCAGCAGGACGAGACAGGGAGGAAGGTACGAGCAGTACTTC	CASRTRQGGRYEQYF
TRBV12-3/TRBV12-4	-	-	TRBJ2-7	TGTGCCAGCAGTCCAGGGTATTTGGACGAGCAGTACTTC	CASSPGYLDEQYF
TRBV5-4	-	-	TRBJ1-6	TGTGCCAGCAGTCCGGCGGGGACCAGCTCACCCCTCCACTTT	CASSPAGTSSPLHF
TRBV4-3	-	-	TRBJ2-7	TGCGCCAGCAGCCAAGTTCTTGGGGGCCCCTACGAGCAGTACTTC	CASSQVLGGPYEQYF
TRBV7-3	-	-	TRBJ2-1	TGTGCCAGCAGCCGCGGTGGCGGCTCCTACAATGAGCAGTTCTTC	CASSRGGGSYNEQFF
TRBV30	-	-	TRBJ2-7	TGTGCCTGGAGTCGGGAACGGGAGCAGTACTTC	CAWSREREQYF
TRBV6-5	-	TRBD1	TRBJ2-7	TGTGCCAGCAGACGGACAGGATTAGACTACGAGCAGTACTTC	CASRRTGLDYEQYF
TRBV9	-	-	TRBJ2-7	TGTGCCAGCAGCGTAGATGGCGGGACTTTTTACGAGCAGTACTTC	CASSVDGGTFYEQYF
TRBV4-1	-	TRBD1	TRBJ2-5	TGCGCCAGCAGCCGCCAATCGAGAATAACAGGGGGAGAGACCCAGTACTTC	CASSRQSRITGGETQYF
TRBV5-1	-	-	TRBJ1-1	TGCGCCAGCAGCTTGAGGGGAACAGAAGAAAAACTCACTGAAGCTTTCTTT	CASSLRGTEEKLTEAFF
TRBV19	-	-	TRBJ2-7	TGTGCCAGTAGTTCACGAGAGTACTACGAGCAGTACTTC	CASSSREYYEQYF
TRBV2	-	-	TRBJ1-5	TGTGCCAGCAGTACCGGTCAGCCCCAGCATTTT	CASSTGQPQHF
TRBV11-2	-	TRBD2	TRBJ2-3	TGTGCCAGCAGCTTACGGGGGGGCAAGGGTACGCAGTATTTT	CASSLRGGKGTQYF
TRBV2	-	-	TRBJ2-7	TGTGCCAGCAGTGAAGCGCTCGGGGAGTACGAGCAGTACTTC	CASSEALGEYEQYF
TRBV18	once	TRBD1	TRBJ2-1	TGTGCCAGCTCACCTGGACAGGACAATGAGCAGTTCTTC	CASSPGQDNEQFF
TRBV27	-	-	TRBJ1-2	TGTGCCAGCAGTCCCCAGGGGAACTATGGCTACACCTTC	CASSPQGNYGYTF
TRBV7-9	few	TRBD1	TRBJ2-3	TGTGCCAGCAGCTTAGGGGACAGAAACACAGATACGCAGTATTTT	CASSLGDRNTDTQYF
TRBV9	once	TRBD1	TRBJ1-1	TGTGCCAGCAGCGCCGGGACAGTATATGATGAAGCTTTCTTT	CASSAGTVYDEAFF
TRBV5-1	-	TRBD1	TRBJ1-4	TGCGCCAGCAGCTTCCGGGACAGGTCTGAAAAACTGTTTTTT	CASSFRDRSEKLFF
TRBV5-1	few	TRBD2	TRBJ2-5	TGCGCCAGCAGCTTGTCTCCAGCGGGGGTCCAAGAGACCCAGTACTTC	CASSLSPAGVQETQYF
TRBV12-3/TRBV12-4	-	-	TRBJ2-4	TGTGCCAGCAGTTTCTCGGGATTAAACATTCAGTACTTC	CASSFSGLNIQYF
TRBV12-5	-	TRBD2	TRBJ2-3	TGTGCTAGTGGACCCATAGCGGGGGTCACAGATACGCAGTATTTT	CASGPIAGVTDTQYF
TRBV4-2	-	-	TRBJ1-1	TGTGCCACCGCGGAGGGTCTCATGAACACTGAAGCTTTCTTT	CATAEGLMNTEAFF
TRBV7-7	-	TRBD2	TRBJ2-3	TGTGCCAGCAGCGATGCGCCGGGGGGAGGCGATACGCAGTATTTT	CASSDAPGGGDTQYF
TRBV10-2	once	TRBD2	TRBJ2-5	TGCGCCAGCAAACTAGCGGGGCAAGAGACCCAGTACTTC	CASKLAGQETQYF
TRBV28	-	TRBD2	TRBJ2-3	TGTGCCAGCAGTCAAAGTAGCGGGGGGGCCGAAGATACGCAGTATTTT	CASSQSSGGAEDTQYF
TRBV30	-	-	TRBJ1-6	TGTGCCTGGAGCAATTCTAGAACAGGGCCGTGGAATTCACCCCTCCACTTT	CAWSNSRTGPWNSPLHF
TRBV5-1	-	-	TRBJ2-1	TGCGCCAGCAGCGCGAACGGGGGTGGGTACAATGAGCAGTTCTTC	CASSANGGGYNEQFF
TRBV5-6	-	-	TRBJ2-3	TGTGCCAGCAGCTTGAGGACAGTTAGAGGTACAGATACGCAGTATTTT	CASSLRTVRGTDTQYF
TRBV29-1	-	TRBD1	TRBJ1-3	TGCAGCGCCCGCAGGGGGGGAAACACCATATATTTT	CSARRGGNTIYF
TRBV27	once	-	TRBJ1-2	TGTGCCAGCAGTCCCTCTGGACGGGATTCCGGCTACACCTTC	CASSPSGRDSGYTF
TRBV5-6	once	-	TRBJ2-5	TGTGCCAGCAACAAAGTCCTGGCAGGCCGAGAAGGGACCCAGTACTTC	CASNKVLAGREGTQYF
TRBV7-3	-	-	TRBJ2-5	TGTGCCAGCAGCTCAGTAGCCGGACTTCAAGAGACCCAGTACTTC	CASSSVAGLQETQYF
TRBV5-4	-	TRBD1	TRBJ2-5	TGTGCCAGCCGCCCGACAGGGTCCCAAGAGACCCAGTACTTC	CASRPTGSQETQYF
TRBV6-5	-	-	TRBJ1-2	TGTGCCAGCAGTTACTCCGAGGTATCGGTCTATGGCTACACCTTC	CASSYSEVSVYGYTF
TRBV13	few	-	TRBJ2-2	TGTGCCAGCAGCTCTGGGACTCCGACTTACACCGGGGAGCTGTTTTTT	CASSSGTPTYTGELFF
TRBV12-3/TRBV12-4	-	-	TRBJ1-2	TGTGCTACAGCGGACCTGGCTAACTATGGCTACACCTTC	CATADLANYGYTF
TRBV27	once	TRBD2	TRBJ2-4	TGTGCCAGCAGTGTCGGGGGGGCCAAAAACATTCAGTACTTC	CASSVGGAKNIQYF
TRBV6-5	-	-	TRBJ2-5	TGTGCCAGCAGTATCCAGGGGCCAGAGACCCAGTACTTC	CASSIQGPETQYF
TRBV5-4	-	TRBD2	TRBJ2-7	TGTGCCAGCAGCTCCGACGGGGGGGGACGACTCTACGAGCAGTACTTC	CASSSDGGGRLYEQYF
TRBV2	-	-	TRBJ2-2	TGTGCCAGCAGTGTTGGCGGGGCCGGGGAGCTGTTTTTT	CASSVGGAGELFF
TRBV7-6	-	-	TRBJ1-2	TGTGCCAGCAGCTCCGGGGTAGGGCCCTACACCTTC	CASSSGVGPYTF
TRBV12-3/TRBV12-4	-	-	TRBJ1-1	TGTGCCAGCACCGAAGCCCTGGTGGCTGAAGCTTTCTTT	CASTEALVAEAFF
TRBV7-8	-	-	TRBJ1-5	TGTGCCAGCAGTATAACGTACGGGGGTGTTGTCGGCAATCAGCCCCAGCATTTT	CASSITYGGVVGNQPQHF
TRBV7-7	-	TRBD1	TRBJ2-3	TGTGCCAGCAGCCCCGGGACAGGGACCGATACGCAGTATTTT	CASSPGTGTDTQYF
TRBV5-6	-	-	TRBJ1-1	TGTGCCAGCAGCCAGGAGAAGGGAGTACAAACACTGGCTGAAGCTTTCTTT	CASSQEKGVQTLAEAFF
TRBV2	-	TRBD2	TRBJ2-3	TGTGCCAGCAGACTAATGTTATCGGCGGGAGGCACAGATACGCAGTATTTT	CASRLMLSAGGTDTQYF
TRBV18	once	-	TRBJ2-3	TGTGCCAGCTCACTAACCCGGGGTAGCGGAAGCACAGATACGCAGTATTTT	CASSLTRGSGSTDTQYF
TRBV9	once	TRBD1	TRBJ2-3	TGTGCCAGCAGCGCCTACCGCCGGGACAGGGGGCGGGCAGATACGCAGTATTTT	CASSAYRRDRGRADTQYF
TRBV5-6	many	-	TRBJ1-1	TGTGCCAGCAGCGGCAGGATGAACACTGAAGCTTTCTTT	CASSGRMNTEAFF
TRBV6-5	-	TRBD1	TRBJ1-1	TGTGCCAGCAGGAGGGACAGGACAAACACTGAAGCTTTCTTT	CASRRDRTNTEAFF
TRBV2	-	-	TRBJ1-2	TGTGCCAGCACCGGGACTCTGGAGTTTGGCTACACCTTC	CASTGTLEFGYTF
TRBV19	-	-	TRBJ1-2	TGTGCCAGTAGACTGACAGCAATCTATGGCTACACCTTC	CASRLTAIYGYTF
TRBV27	-	TRBD1	TRBJ1-2	TGTGCCAGCAGCTACAGGGGGCTTTTCTATGGCTACACCTTC	CASSYRGLFYGYTF
TRBV19	many	-	TRBJ2-1	TGTGCCAGTAGTCTACGCAAAAATCAGGGGCGTAACAATGAGCAGTTCTTC	CASSLRKNQGRNNEQFF